Presented here are 8 T cell receptor beta chains from one specimen sequenced in a study of cytomegalovirus exposure and HLA in healthy donors. Both 60 Vbeta primers and 13 Jbeta primers went into the PCR. The assay was immunoSEQ multiplex PCR, and TCRdb's table has in-frame clones only and misses some. This table has about 190,000 clones, more than 75% appearing once. The sample consisted of PBMCs. The receptor source for this set is a man aged 25-45 years in good health and CMV-seronegative.

This chain uses TRBV28 with TRBJ2-1; TRBD2 matches 11 bases. The germline gives CDR1 MDHEN, CDR2 SYDVKM. This CDR3 contains 16 residues. The J segment lost 6 bases and the V segment lost 6 bases, leaving 10 bases of the junction unmatched. Here the CDR3 DNA reads TGTGCCAGCAGCCCCCCCGCTAGCGGGGGGCTCAATGAGCAGTTCTTC. As protein: CASSPPASGGLNEQFF.

The V and J genes are TRBV10-3 and TRBJ2-5, with D maybe TRBD2 (6 bases). V shed 3 bases and J shed 1 base, with 15 bases lying between them. The length of the CDR3 is 16 residues. Germline V CDR1 and CDR2: ENHRY, SYGVKD. The CDR3 DNA reads TGTGCCATCAGTGATGTCGCTGGTAGCGGCCAAGAGACCCAGTACTTC. It is translated as CAISDVAGSGQETQYF.

The chain uses TRBV19 and TRBJ2-1; TRBD2 is a possible D gene (6 bases). This CDR3 is built from 12 residues. With 8 bases removed from V and 7 bases from J, the gap between germline ends came to 12 bases. CDR1 and CDR2 (germline): LNHDA, SQIVND (reference sequence). In DNA, the CDR3 is TGTGCCAGTGGGGCGGGGTTGAATGAGCAGTTCTTC. Its protein product is CASGAGLNEQFF.

The chain joins TRBV19 to TRBJ1-5, with TRBD1 matching over 7 bases. The germline CDR1 and CDR2 sequences are LNHDA and SQIVND (reference sequence). This CDR3 has 15 residues. The trim removed 4 bases at V and 1 base at J, leaving 4 bases unmatched. CDR3 protein: CASSKGAGSNQPQHF. CDR3 nucleotide sequence: TGTGCCAGTAGTAAGGGGGCGGGGAGCAATCAGCCCCAGCATTTT. Using reference TRBV19 and TRBJ1-5 for the parts outside the CDR3, the full variable domain is DGGITQSPKYLFRKEGQNVTLSCEQNLNHDAMYWYRQDPGQGLRLIYYSQIVNDFQKGDIAEGYSVSREKKESFPLTVTSAQKNPTAFYLCASSKGAGSNQPQHFGDGTRLSIL.

As DNA, the CDR3 is TGTGCCAGCAGTGAACGGAGCGGGGGAGACCCTTACGAGCAGTACTTC. Translating it yields CASSERSGGDPYEQYF. The V gene is TRBV6-1, the J gene TRBJ2-7, with 8 bases fitting TRBD2. After removal of 2 bases from V and 4 bases from J, the junction contained 10 bases not matched to a gene. CDR3 length: 16 amino acids. The germline gives CDR1 MNHNS, CDR2 SASEGT.

V usage is TRBV2 and J usage is TRBJ2-3, with D possibly matching TRBD1 (8 bases). Per germline, CDR1 SNHLY and CDR2 FYNNEI. The CDR3 totals 22 residues. Trimming removed 6 bases at V and 2 bases at J, with 36 bases between. The CDR3 nucleotides read TGTGCCAGCAGGCCTACGAGGGGGGGGAGATGGCAGGGGGCCACAACCACAGATACGCAGTATTTT. Amino acids: CASRPTRGGRWQGATTTDTQYF.

This chain uses TRBV11-2 with TRBJ1-1; D is uncertain. The V gene lost 3 bases and the J gene lost 5 bases, with 10 bases spanning the gap. The CDR3 has 13 amino acids. The V gene's germline CDR1 is SGHAT and CDR2 FQNNGV. This CDR3 is CASSLAGRTEAFF. The CDR3 nucleotides are TGTGCCAGCAGCTTGGCTGGGAGGACTGAAGCTTTCTTT. The whole variable domain, filled in from reference TRBV11-2 and TRBJ1-1, reads EAGVAQSPRYKIIEKRQSVAFWCNPISGHATLYWYQQILGQGPKLLIQFQNNGVVDDSQLPKDRFSAERLKGVDSTLKIQPAKLEDSAVYLCASSLAGRTEAFFGQGTRLTVV.

The V gene is TRBV19, the J gene TRBJ2-1, with 8 nucleotides matching TRBD1. The germline V gene encodes CDR1 LNHDA and CDR2 SQIVND (reference sequence). After removal of 5 bases from V and 0 bases from J, the junction contained 3 bases not matched to a gene. This CDR3 is built from 15 residues. In DNA, the CDR3 is TGTGCCAGTAGTCCGGGACAGGCCTCCTACAATGAGCAGTTCTTC. Residues: CASSPGQASYNEQFF.